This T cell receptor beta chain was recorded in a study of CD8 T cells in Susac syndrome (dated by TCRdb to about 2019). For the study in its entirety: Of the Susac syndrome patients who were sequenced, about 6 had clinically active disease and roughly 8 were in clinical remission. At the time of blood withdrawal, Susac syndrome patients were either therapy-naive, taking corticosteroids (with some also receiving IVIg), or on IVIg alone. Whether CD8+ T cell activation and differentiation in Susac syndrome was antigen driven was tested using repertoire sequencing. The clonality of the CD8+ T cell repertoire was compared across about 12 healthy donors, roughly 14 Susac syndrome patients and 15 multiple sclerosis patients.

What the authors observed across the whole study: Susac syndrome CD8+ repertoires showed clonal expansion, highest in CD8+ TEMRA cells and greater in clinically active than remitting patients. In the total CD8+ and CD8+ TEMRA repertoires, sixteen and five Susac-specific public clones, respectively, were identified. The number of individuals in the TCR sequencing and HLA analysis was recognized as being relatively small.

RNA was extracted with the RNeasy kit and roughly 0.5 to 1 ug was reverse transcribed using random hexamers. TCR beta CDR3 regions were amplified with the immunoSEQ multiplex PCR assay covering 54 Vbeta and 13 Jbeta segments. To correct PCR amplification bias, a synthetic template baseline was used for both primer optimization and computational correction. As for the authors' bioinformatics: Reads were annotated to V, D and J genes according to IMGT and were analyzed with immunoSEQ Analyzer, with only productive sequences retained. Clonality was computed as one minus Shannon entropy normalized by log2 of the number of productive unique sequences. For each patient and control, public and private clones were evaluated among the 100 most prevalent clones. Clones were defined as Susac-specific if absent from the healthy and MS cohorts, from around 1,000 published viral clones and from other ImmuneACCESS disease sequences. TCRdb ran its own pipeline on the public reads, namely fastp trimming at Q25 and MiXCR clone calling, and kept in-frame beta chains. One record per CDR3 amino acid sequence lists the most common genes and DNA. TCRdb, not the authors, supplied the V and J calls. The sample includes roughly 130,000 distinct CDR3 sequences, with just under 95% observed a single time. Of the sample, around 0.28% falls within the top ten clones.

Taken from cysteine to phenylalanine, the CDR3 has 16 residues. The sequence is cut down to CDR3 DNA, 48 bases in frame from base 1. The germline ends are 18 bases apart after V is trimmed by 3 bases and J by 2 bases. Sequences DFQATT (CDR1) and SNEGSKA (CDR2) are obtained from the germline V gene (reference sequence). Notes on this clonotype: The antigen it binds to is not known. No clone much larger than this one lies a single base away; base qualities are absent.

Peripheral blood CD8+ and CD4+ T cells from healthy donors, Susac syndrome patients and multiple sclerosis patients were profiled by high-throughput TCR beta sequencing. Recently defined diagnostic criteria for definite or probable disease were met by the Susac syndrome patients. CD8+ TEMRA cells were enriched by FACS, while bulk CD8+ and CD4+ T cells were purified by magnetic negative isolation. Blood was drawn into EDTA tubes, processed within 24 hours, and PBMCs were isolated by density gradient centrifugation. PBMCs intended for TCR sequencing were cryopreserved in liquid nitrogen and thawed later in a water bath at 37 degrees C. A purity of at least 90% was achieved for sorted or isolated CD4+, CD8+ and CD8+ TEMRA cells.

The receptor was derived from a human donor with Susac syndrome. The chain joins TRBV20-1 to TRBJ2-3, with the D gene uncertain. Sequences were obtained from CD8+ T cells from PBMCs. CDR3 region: CSASLADTTTTDTQYF. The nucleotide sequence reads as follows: TGCAGTGCTAGTTTGGCCGATACTACAACCACAGATACGCAGTATTTT.